A single sample is the source of the 3 T cell receptor beta chains below, sequenced in a study of T cells in localized non-small cell lung cancer. TCRdb keeps only in-frame clones here, not all; method: immunoSEQ multiplex PCR. The table includes around 50,000 clones, 86% detected once. The sample in question was peripheral blood, obtained before any cancer treatment. These receptors all stem from a woman aged 35 to 69 with stage I lung adenocarcinoma.

V is TRBV30 and J is TRBJ2-1; tentatively, D is TRBD2 (5 bases). V was clipped by 5 bases and J by 4 bases, with 15 bases between them. Germline V lookup: CDR1 GTSNPN, CDR2 SVGIG (reference sequence). The CDR3 loop spans 14 amino acids. The CDR3 bases are TGTGCCTGGGTGGGTCGCGGAGGTTACAATGAGCAGTTCTTC. Protein product: CAWVGRGGYNEQFF.

The chain combines TRBV5-1 with TRBJ2-5; D remains ambiguous. With 0 bases removed from V and 5 bases from J, the gap between germline ends came to 17 bases. Germline lookup yields CDR1 SGHRS and CDR2 YFSETQ. The CDR3 spans 16 residues. Here the CDR3 DNA reads TGCGCCAGCAGCTTGGGGAACGTGGGGATCGCGGAGACCCAGTACTTC. This encodes CASSLGNVGIAETQYF.

This chain uses TRBV4-1 with TRBJ2-4; perhaps TRBD1 as D (6 bases). Trimming took 4 bases from V and 7 from J, leaving 14 bases between them. Germline V CDR1 and CDR2: MGHRA, YSYEKL. The CDR3 covers 14 residues. The chain's CDR3 is CASSRQGTRNIQYF. CDR3 bases: TGCGCCAGCAGCCGTCAGGGGACGAGGAACATTCAGTACTTC.